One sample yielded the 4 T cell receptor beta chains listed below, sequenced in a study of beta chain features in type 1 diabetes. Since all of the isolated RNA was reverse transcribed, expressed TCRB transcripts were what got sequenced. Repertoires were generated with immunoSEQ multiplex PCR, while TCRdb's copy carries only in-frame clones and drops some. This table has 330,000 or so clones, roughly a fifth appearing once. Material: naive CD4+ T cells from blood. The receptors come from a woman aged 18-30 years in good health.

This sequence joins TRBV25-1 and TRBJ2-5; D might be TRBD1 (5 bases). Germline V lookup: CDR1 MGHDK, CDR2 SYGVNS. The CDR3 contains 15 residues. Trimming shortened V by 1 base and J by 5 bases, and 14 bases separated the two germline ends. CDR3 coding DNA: TGTGCCAGCAGTGAATTCCAGGGCCAACGGGAGACCCAGTACTTC. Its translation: CASSEFQGQRETQYF.

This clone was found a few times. CDR3 nucleotides: TGTGCCAGCTCACCTTCCGGACAGGGCTCTGGAAACACCATATATTTT. This sequence encodes CASSPSGQGSGNTIYF. The chain carries TRBV18 and TRBJ1-3; 8 bases map to TRBD1. This CDR3 region has 16 residues. V lost 3 bases and J lost 0; bases outside the gene matches: 4. CDR1 KGHSH and CDR2 LQKENI come from the germline V gene.

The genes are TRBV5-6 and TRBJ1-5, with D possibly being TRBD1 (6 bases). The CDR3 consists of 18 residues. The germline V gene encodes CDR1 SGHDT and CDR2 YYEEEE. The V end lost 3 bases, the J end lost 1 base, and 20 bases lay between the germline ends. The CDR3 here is CASSSRITGRMSNQPQHF. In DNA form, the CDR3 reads TGTGCCAGCAGCTCCCGTATAACAGGGAGAATGAGCAATCAGCCCCAGCATTTT.

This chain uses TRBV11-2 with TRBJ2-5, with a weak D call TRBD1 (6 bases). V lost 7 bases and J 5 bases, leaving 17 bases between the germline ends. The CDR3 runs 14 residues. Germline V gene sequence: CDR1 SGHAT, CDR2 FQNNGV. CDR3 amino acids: CASTHWGRIETQYF. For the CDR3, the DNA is TGTGCCAGCACTCATTGGGGGCGTATTGAGACCCAGTACTTC.